The rows below give T cell receptor beta chains drawn from one sample of a study of control samples from healthy donors and cancer patients. Data came from immunoSEQ multiplex PCR; TCRdb stores just in-frame clones and leaves some out. The repertoire has more than 95,000 clones, over 75% of them found once; the top ten carry around 2%. The material sequenced was blood. These receptors were collected from a man between 18 and 29 years old in good health. Each CDR3 is given with its conserved first and last residue. D genes are given only for firm matches. Expanded clones get a size class; other rows say once, few or many, or leave the size out.

clone_size j_call d_call v_call cdr3_aa cdr3_nt
. TRBJ1-5 . TRBV7-9 CASSTGEGGQPQHF TGTGCCAGCAGCACTGGAGAGGGCGGACAGCCCCAGCATTTT
. TRBJ2-7 . TRBV28 CASLAGLGGEQYF TGTGCCAGCTTGGCGGGGTTGGGGGGCGAGCAGTACTTC
. TRBJ1-5 TRBD1 TRBV5-6 CASSDRDRVSNQPQHF TGTGCCAGCAGCGACCGGGACAGGGTTAGCAATCAGCCCCAGCATTTT
. TRBJ2-6 . TRBV7-3 CASSFSSGANVLTF TGTGCCAGCAGCTTTTCCTCTGGGGCCAACGTCCTGACTTTC
once TRBJ2-7 TRBD1 TRBV27 CASSNRGPYEQYF TGTGCCAGCTCGAACAGGGGACCCTACGAGCAGTACTTC
once TRBJ2-1 TRBD2 TRBV9 CASSVAGGPGNEQFF TGTGCCAGCAGCGTAGCGGGAGGGCCGGGGAATGAGCAGTTCTTC
. TRBJ1-2 TRBD1 TRBV9 CASSVVDRGPPYYGYTF TGTGCCAGCAGCGTAGTGGACAGGGGTCCACCTTACTATGGCTACACCTTC
. TRBJ2-4 . TRBV7-2 CASSLAGGSGAKNIQYF TGTGCCAGCAGCTTAGCTGGAGGGAGTGGGGCCAAAAACATTCAGTACTTC
. TRBJ1-2 . TRBV10-2 CASSEDSLNYGYTF TGCGCCAGCAGCGAGGACAGCCTAAACTATGGCTACACCTTC
. TRBJ1-5 TRBD1 TRBV7-2 CASSPDRGKSQPQHF TGTGCCAGCAGCCCCGACAGGGGGAAAAGTCAGCCCCAGCATTTT
. TRBJ2-7 TRBD2 TRBV11-2 CASSLGREGYEQYF TGTGCCAGCAGCTTAGGGCGGGAGGGCTACGAGCAGTACTTC
. TRBJ1-2 . TRBV30 CAWSLLRGGYTF TGTGCCTGGAGCCTCCTGAGGGGCGGCTACACCTTC
. TRBJ2-7 TRBD1 TRBV5-5 CASSFEEGALNEQYF TGTGCCAGCAGCTTTGAAGAGGGGGCGTTGAACGAGCAGTACTTC
. TRBJ2-7 TRBD2 TRBV6-6 CASSSSGRATYEQYF TGTGCCAGCAGTTCCAGCGGGAGGGCCACCTACGAGCAGTACTTC
. TRBJ2-7 . TRBV5-1 CASSLGDGDYEQYF TGCGCCAGCAGCTTGGGGGACGGAGATTACGAGCAGTACTTC
. TRBJ2-6 . TRBV7-3 CASSTRQSGANVLTF TGTGCCAGCAGCACAAGACAATCTGGGGCCAACGTCCTGACTTTC
. TRBJ2-5 TRBD1 TRBV6-2/TRBV6-3 CASSSVRGPFQETQYF TGTGCCAGCAGCTCCGTCAGGGGGCCCTTCCAAGAGACCCAGTACTTC
. TRBJ2-2 TRBD1 TRBV5-8 CASRETGPFTGELFF TGTGCCAGCCGCGAGACAGGGCCATTCACCGGGGAGCTGTTTTTT
. TRBJ2-7 . TRBV27 CASSFGGLNEQYF TGTGCCAGCAGTTTCGGGGGTTTGAACGAGCAGTACTTC
. TRBJ2-5 TRBD2 TRBV19 CASSVGLAGGYQETQYF TGTGCCAGTAGTGTTGGACTAGCGGGAGGGTACCAAGAGACCCAGTACTTC
. TRBJ2-2 . TRBV10-1 CASSDQGFDTGELFF TGCGCCAGCAGTGATCAGGGCTTCGACACCGGGGAGCTGTTTTTT
. TRBJ2-7 TRBD2 TRBV2 CASSDLREVLGDEQYF TGTGCCAGCAGTGATTTGCGGGAGGTCCTGGGGGACGAGCAGTACTTC
. TRBJ2-1 TRBD2 TRBV3-1/TRBV3-2 CASSQSGKTNNEQFF TGTGCCAGCAGCCAAAGCGGGAAAACCAACAATGAGCAGTTCTTC
. TRBJ2-7 . TRBV6-6 CASRQGYPQYEQYF TGTGCCAGCAGGCAAGGCTACCCCCAATACGAGCAGTACTTC
. TRBJ1-4 . TRBV11-2 CASSLQALTAANEKLFF TGTGCCAGCAGCTTACAAGCACTGACGGCGGCTAATGAAAAACTGTTTTTT
. TRBJ1-2 TRBD1 TRBV6-2/TRBV6-3 CASSYWTGEGYTF TGTGCCAGCAGTTACTGGACAGGGGAAGGGTACACCTTC
. TRBJ2-2 TRBD1 TRBV6-5 CASSYSTGDSGELFF TGTGCCAGCAGTTACTCCACAGGGGACAGCGGGGAGCTGTTTTTT
. TRBJ2-3 . TRBV7-6 CASSLVGTDTQYF TGTGCCAGCAGCTTAGTGGGCACAGATACGCAGTATTTT
. TRBJ2-7 TRBD2 TRBV18 CASSPLPSGTYYEQYF TGTGCCAGCTCACCATTGCCTAGCGGCACTTACTACGAGCAGTACTTC
. TRBJ1-2 . TRBV19 CASSEVEGGYGYTF TGTGCCAGTAGTGAAGTGGAGGGTGGCTATGGCTACACCTTC
. TRBJ2-6 . TRBV6-5 CASSSVEKLLLTF TGTGCCAGCAGCTCGGTTGAAAAGCTCCTCCTGACTTTC
. TRBJ1-1 . TRBV7-9 CASSPGQSVNTEAFF TGTGCCAGCAGCCCAGGACAGTCCGTGAACACTGAAGCTTTCTTT
. TRBJ1-2 . TRBV28 CASFREGYTF TGTGCCAGCTTTCGGGAGGGCTACACCTTC
. TRBJ2-1 TRBD2 TRBV5-1 CASSTSGSRYNEQFF TGCGCCAGCAGCACTAGCGGGAGCAGGTACAATGAGCAGTTCTTC
. TRBJ1-2 . TRBV30 CAWSRGKVHYGYTF TGTGCCTGGAGTCGAGGGAAGGTGCACTATGGCTACACCTTC
. TRBJ2-5 TRBD2 TRBV30 CAWTRLAGAQTQYF TGTGCCTGGACCCGACTAGCGGGAGCCCAGACCCAGTACTTC
once TRBJ1-5 . TRBV28 CASRIPLGHQPQHF TGTGCCAGCAGAATCCCCCTAGGACATCAGCCCCAGCATTTT
. TRBJ1-3 . TRBV7-3 CASSNPWDADSGNTIYF TGTGCCAGCAGCAACCCTTGGGACGCCGACTCTGGAAACACCATATATTTT
. TRBJ1-2 . TRBV5-1 CASSLGDGHVYTF TGCGCCAGCAGCTTGGGGGACGGTCATGTCTACACCTTC
once TRBJ1-1 . TRBV10-1 CASSESKPGNTEAFF TGCGCCAGCAGTGAATCTAAACCCGGGAACACTGAAGCTTTCTTT
few TRBJ1-5 . TRBV4-3 CASSQDVDRMNQPQHF TGCGCCAGCAGCCAAGACGTAGACAGAATGAATCAGCCCCAGCATTTT
. TRBJ2-2 . TRBV25-1 CASQAGGPHTGELFF TGTGCTTCTCAAGCCGGGGGCCCCCACACCGGGGAGCTGTTTTTT
. TRBJ2-4 . TRBV6-2/TRBV6-3 CASSYVPAAAKNIQYF TGTGCCAGCAGTTACGTCCCAGCGGCGGCCAAAAACATTCAGTACTTC